This T cell receptor beta chain was sequenced during a study of post-analysis software for immune sequencing data. Notes on this clonotype: As yet, its antigen is unknown.

Unique molecular identifiers had been added to the TCR beta cDNA libraries. In TCRdb, the PCR reads were re-called with MiXCR into one record per CDR3 protein. The table lists about 160,000 distinct CDR3 sequences, around 36% of them singletons. Study conclusions and caveats: Patients with multiple sclerosis recorded significantly lower normalized Chao1 diversity than controls, the study found. Samples made in the same batch grouped tightly together by F measure. Controls showed lower frequencies than patients for five or six TRBV segments, and TRBV5-6, TRBV5-1 and TRBV20-1 were among these.

V was shortened by 5 bases and J by 14 bases, with 16 bases between the two germline ends. CDR1 and CDR2 from the germline V gene are MDHEN and SYDVKM. The CDR3 covers 12 residues. The chain recombines TRBV28 with TRBJ2-1, with D possibly matching TRBD2 (6 bases). Here the sequenced sample was blood, taken after autologous hematopoietic stem cell transplantation. This clonotype was sampled from a girl aged 5 to 17 with multiple sclerosis. CDR3 sequence: CASSQILSGEFF. The CDR3 DNA reads TGTGCCAGCAGTCAAATCCTTAGCGGAGAGTTCTTC.